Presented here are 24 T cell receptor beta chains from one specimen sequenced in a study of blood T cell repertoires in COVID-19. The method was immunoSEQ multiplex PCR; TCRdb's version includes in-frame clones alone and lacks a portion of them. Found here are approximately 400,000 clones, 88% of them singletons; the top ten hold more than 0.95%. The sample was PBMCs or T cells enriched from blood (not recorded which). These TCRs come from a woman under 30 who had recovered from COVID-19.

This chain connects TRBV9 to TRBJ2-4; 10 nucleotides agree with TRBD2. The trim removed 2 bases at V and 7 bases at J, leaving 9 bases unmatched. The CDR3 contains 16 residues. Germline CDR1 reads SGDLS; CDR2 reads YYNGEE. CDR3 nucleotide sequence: TGTGCCAGCAGCGTGGGGCAGCGGGGGGGCAGTAACATTCAGTACTTC. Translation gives CASSVGQRGGSNIQYF.

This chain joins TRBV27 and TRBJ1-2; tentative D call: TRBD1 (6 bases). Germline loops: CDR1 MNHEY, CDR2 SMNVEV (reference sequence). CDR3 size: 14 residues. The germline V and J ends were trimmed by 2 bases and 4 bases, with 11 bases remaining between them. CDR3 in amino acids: CASSLTTRGYGYTF. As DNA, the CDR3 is TGTGCCAGCAGTTTAACTACCAGGGGCTATGGCTACACCTTC.

CDR3 residues: CASSEAWQGAITYEQYF. In nucleotides, the CDR3 is TGTGCCAGCAGTGAAGCGTGGCAGGGGGCTATCACCTACGAGCAGTACTTC. The V call is TRBV6-1, the J call TRBJ2-7; TRBD1 matches at 8 bases. Germline loops: CDR1 MNHNS, CDR2 SASEGT. Germline trimming cut 0 bases from V and 2 bases from J; bases unmatched to any gene: 9. This CDR3 has 17 residues.

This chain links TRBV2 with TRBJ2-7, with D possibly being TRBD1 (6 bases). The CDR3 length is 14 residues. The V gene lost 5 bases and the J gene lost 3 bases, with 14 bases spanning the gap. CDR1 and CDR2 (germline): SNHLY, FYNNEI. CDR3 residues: CASSRLGGYYEQYF. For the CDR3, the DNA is TGTGCCAGCAGTCGCCTTGGGGGCTACTACGAGCAGTACTTC.

The CDR3 is CASSSGGGTGLNEQFF. The CDR3 DNA follows: TGCGCCAGCAGCTCCGGCGGTGGGACAGGGCTCAATGAGCAGTTCTTC. V gene TRBV5-1 combines with J gene TRBJ2-1, with TRBD1 matching over 9 bases. The CDR3 sequence is 16 residues long. Looked up from germline, CDR1 is SGHRS and CDR2 is YFSETQ. V shed 3 bases and J 6 bases; nucleotides not matched to a gene: 10. Complete variable domain (other parts from reference TRBV5-1 and TRBJ2-1): KAGVTQTPRYLIKTRGQQVTLSCSPISGHRSVSWYQQTPGQGLQFLFEYFSETQRNKGNFPGRFSGRQFSNSRSEMNVSTLELGDSALYLCASSSGGGTGLNEQFFGPGTRLTVL.

The DNA of the CDR3 is TGTGCCAGCAGTTTGTTTCGGGAGGCAGGGACTGAAGCTTTCTTT. This encodes CASSLFREAGTEAFF. The chain has TRBV28 and TRBJ1-1, with D possibly TRBD1 on 5 matching bases. The CDR3 runs 15 residues. Looked up from germline, CDR1 is MDHEN and CDR2 is SYDVKM. Trimming removed 3 bases at V and 5 bases at J, with 16 bases between.

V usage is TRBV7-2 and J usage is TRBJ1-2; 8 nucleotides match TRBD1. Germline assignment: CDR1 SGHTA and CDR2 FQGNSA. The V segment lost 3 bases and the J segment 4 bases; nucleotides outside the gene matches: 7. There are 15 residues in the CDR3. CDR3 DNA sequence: TGTGCCAGCAGCTTGGACGGGACAGGTATCTATGGCTACACCTTC. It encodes CASSLDGTGIYGYTF.

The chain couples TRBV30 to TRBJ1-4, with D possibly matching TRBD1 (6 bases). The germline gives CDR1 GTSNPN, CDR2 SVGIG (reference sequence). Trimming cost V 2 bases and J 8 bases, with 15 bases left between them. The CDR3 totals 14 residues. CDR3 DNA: TGTGCCTGGAGTCCGGGACACCTAGGCGAAAAACTGTTTTTT. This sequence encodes CAWSPGHLGEKLFF.

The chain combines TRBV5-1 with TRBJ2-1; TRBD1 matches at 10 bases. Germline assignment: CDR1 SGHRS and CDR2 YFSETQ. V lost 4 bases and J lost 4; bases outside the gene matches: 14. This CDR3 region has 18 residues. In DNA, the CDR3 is TGCGCCAGCAGCCCGTTTTCCCCACGGGACAGGGGATACAATGAGCAGTTCTTC. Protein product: CASSPFSPRDRGYNEQFF.

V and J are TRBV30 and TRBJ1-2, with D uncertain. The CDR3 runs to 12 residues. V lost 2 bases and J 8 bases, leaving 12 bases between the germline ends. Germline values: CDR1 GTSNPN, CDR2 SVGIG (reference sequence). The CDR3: CAWSSPPGGYTF. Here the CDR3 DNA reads TGTGCCTGGAGTAGTCCCCCTGGCGGCTACACCTTC.

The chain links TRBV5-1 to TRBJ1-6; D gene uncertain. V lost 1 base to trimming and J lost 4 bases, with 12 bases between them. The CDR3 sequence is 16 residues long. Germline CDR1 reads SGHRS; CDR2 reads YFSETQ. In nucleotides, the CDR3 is TGCGCCAGCAGCTTGCCAAAGGGAGATTATAATTCACCCCTCCACTTT. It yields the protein CASSLPKGDYNSPLHF.

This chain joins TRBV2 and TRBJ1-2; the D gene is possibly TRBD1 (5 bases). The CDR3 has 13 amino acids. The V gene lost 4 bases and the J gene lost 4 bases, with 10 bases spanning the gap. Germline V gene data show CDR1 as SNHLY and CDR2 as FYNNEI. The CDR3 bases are TGTGCCAGCAGTGTTGGGGGGACCTATGGCTACACCTTC. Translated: CASSVGGTYGYTF. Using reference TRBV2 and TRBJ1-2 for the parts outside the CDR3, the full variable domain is EPEVTQTPSHQVTQMGQEVILRCVPISNHLYFYWYRQILGQKVEFLVSFYNNEISEKSEIFDDQFSVERPDGSNFTLKIRSTKLEDSAMYFCASSVGGTYGYTFGSGTRLTVV.

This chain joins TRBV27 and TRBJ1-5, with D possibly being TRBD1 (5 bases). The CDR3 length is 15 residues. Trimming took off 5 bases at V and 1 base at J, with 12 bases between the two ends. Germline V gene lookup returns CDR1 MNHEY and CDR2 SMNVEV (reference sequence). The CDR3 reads CASSPQGTSNQPQHF. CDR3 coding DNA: TGTGCCAGCAGTCCCCAGGGAACGAGCAATCAGCCCCAGCATTTT.

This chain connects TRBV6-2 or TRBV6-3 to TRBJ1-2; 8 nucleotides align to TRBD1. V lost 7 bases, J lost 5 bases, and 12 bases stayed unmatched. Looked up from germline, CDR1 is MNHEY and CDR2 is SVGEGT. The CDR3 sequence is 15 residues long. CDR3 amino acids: CASTPDRAKGYGYTF. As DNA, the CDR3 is TGTGCCAGCACCCCGGACAGGGCCAAGGGGTATGGCTACACCTTC.

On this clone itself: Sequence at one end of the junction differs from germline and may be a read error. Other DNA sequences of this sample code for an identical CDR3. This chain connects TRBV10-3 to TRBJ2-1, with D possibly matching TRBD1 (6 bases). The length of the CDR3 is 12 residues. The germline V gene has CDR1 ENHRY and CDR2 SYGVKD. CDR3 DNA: TGTGCCATCAGTGCAGGGGTTAGTGAGCAATTCTTC. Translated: CAISAGVSEQFF.

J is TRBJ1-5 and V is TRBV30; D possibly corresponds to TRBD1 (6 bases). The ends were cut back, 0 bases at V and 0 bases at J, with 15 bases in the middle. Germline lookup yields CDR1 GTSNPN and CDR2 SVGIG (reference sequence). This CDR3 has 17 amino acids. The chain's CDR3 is CAWSVVRTVNSNQPQHF. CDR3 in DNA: TGTGCCTGGAGTGTTGTTCGGACAGTTAATAGCAATCAGCCCCAGCATTTT.

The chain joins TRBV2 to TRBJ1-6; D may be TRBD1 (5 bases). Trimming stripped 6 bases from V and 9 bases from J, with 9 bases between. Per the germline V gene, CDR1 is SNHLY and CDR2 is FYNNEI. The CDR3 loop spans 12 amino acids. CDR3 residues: CASRAGISPLHF. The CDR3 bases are TGTGCCAGCAGAGCAGGGATTTCACCCCTCCACTTT. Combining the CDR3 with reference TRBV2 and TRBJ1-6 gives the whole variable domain EPEVTQTPSHQVTQMGQEVILRCVPISNHLYFYWYRQILGQKVEFLVSFYNNEISEKSEIFDDQFSVERPDGSNFTLKIRSTKLEDSAMYFCASRAGISPLHFGNGTRLTVT.

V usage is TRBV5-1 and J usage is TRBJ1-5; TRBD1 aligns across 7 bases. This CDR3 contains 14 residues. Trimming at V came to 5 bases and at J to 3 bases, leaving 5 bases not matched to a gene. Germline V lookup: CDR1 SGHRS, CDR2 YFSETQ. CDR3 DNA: TGCGCCAGCAGACCTGACAGGGACAATCAGCCCCAGCATTTT. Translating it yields CASRPDRDNQPQHF.

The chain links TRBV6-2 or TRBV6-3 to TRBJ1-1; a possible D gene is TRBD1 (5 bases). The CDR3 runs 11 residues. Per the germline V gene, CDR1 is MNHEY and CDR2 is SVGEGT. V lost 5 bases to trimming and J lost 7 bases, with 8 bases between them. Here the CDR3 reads CASSQGNEAFF. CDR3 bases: TGTGCCAGCAGTCAGGGAAATGAAGCTTTCTTT.

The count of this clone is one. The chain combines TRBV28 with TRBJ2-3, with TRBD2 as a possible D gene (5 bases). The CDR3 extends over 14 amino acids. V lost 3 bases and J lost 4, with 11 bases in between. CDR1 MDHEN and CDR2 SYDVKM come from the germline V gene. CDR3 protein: CASSLWRIPDTQYF. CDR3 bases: TGTGCCAGCAGTTTGTGGAGGATCCCAGATACGCAGTATTTT.

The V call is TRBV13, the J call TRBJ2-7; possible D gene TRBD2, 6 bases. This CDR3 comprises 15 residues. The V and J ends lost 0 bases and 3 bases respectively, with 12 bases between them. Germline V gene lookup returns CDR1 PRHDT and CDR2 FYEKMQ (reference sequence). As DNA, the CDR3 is TGTGCCAGCAGCTTAGGGGAATGGCGGGGCTACGAGCAGTACTTC. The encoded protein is CASSLGEWRGYEQYF.

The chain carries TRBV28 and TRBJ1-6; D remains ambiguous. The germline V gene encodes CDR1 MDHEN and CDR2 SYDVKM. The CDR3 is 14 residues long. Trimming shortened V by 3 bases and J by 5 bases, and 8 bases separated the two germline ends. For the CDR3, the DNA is TGTGCCAGCAGTTTGCAACAGAATAATTCACCCCTCCACTTT. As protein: CASSLQQNNSPLHF.

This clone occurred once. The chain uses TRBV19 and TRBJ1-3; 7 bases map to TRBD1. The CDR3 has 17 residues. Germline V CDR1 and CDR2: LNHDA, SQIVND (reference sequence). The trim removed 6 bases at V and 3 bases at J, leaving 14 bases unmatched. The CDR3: CASSPPTGATIGNTIYF. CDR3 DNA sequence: TGTGCCAGTAGCCCCCCCACAGGGGCGACAATTGGAAACACCATATATTTT.

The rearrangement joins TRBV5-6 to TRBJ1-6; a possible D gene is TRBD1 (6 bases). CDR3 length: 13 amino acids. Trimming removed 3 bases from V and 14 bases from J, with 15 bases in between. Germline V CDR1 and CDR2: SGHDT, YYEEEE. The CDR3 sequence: CASSYPTGGSLHF. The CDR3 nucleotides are TGTGCCAGCAGCTACCCGACAGGCGGATCCCTCCACTTT.